This T cell receptor (beta chain) was documented in a study of identical twins (dated by TCRdb to the mid-2010s). Regarding the research as a whole: The study deep-sequenced TCR alpha and beta repertoires from monozygotic twins, unrelated adults of various ages and cord blood to test whether fetal clonotypes persist. To rule out contamination, replicate twin experiments were performed at different times with different library preparation protocols. The investigation overall reported the following: A weaker excess of twin sharing was found in beta out-of-frame sequences because the signal-to-noise ratio was lowered by fewer shared sequences. Abundant cord blood beta clonotypes had fewer insertions, young adult naive repertoires showed a similar but weaker trend, and memory repertoires showed no such trend. Conclusions relied on cross-sectional statistical analysis, since the same donors could not be followed over many years. Compared with coincidental sharing between unrelated individuals, an excess of low generation-probability sequences was observed among out-of-frame TCR alpha sequences shared between twins. In monozygotic twins, out-of-frame TCR alpha sharing was systematically underestimated by recombination models, although the models agreed with sharing between unrelated individuals. Zero-insertion analyses could be partly confounded by invariant T cells such as MAIT and iNKT, though diverse VJ usage argued against such confounding for most clonotypes.

Libraries were prepared through 5' RACE. TCRdb lists the instrument as Illumina HiSeq 2000. A universal primer binding site was introduced by template switching, and a unique molecular identifier was present in the final cDNA, enabling accurate counting of TCR cDNA molecules. Specific primers in the conserved constant-segment region were used to synthesize first-strand cDNA for the TCR alpha and beta chains. Each cDNA library was double barcoded, with a SMART-Mk sample barcode plus Illumina barcodes, to control for contamination. TruSeq adapter sequences, together with Illumina sample barcodes, were added in two successive PCR steps. TCR alpha and beta cDNA libraries were sequenced on the Illumina HiSeq platform with custom primers. In the authors' own workflow: Unique molecular identifiers were extracted from raw reads with MiGEC, and CDR3 positions were determined with MiXCR. Recombination models were inferred per individual with the repgenHMM and IGoR tools using an EM algorithm. The tcR package in R was used for shared clonotype analysis, with sharing normalized by the product of cloneset sizes. Out-of-frame nonproductive sequences were analyzed to study raw recombination free of thymic and clonal selection effects. Clones were called with MiXCR by TCRdb after fastp trimmed the public reads at Q25, and only in-frame beta chains were retained. Rows matching on CDR3 protein sequence are summarized as one entry with the most common DNA and genes. In this record, the V and J calls reflect TCRdb's handling and not the investigators' own analysis. Within this sample are 1,800,000 or so distinct CDR3 sequences, with more than 30% of them counted one time only. The ten largest clones take up roughly 0.3% of the sample.

A remark on this clonotype: Its binding antigen is unknown. There are no base qualities to consult, and no much larger clone falls within one base.

All donors were healthy Caucasians. CDR1 and CDR2 are read off the germline V gene (reference sequence) as MNHNY and SVGAGI. A distance of 19 bases separates the germline ends of V and J, which lose 7 bases and 6 bases respectively. The CDR3 runs 15 amino acids, cysteine and phenylalanine included. The kept DNA is CDR3 alone, 45 bases in frame from the first base. Sequencing was performed on cord blood. The sequence derives from a newborn girl in good health. The V and J segments used are TRBV6-6 and TRBJ2-1; no confident D gene assignment can be made. The CDR3 sequence is CASISGPPPGNEQFF. The nucleotides read TGTGCCAGCATTTCCGGACCCCCGCCGGGCAATGAGCAGTTCTTC.